These 11 T cell receptor beta chains originate from one sample sequenced in a study of Graves' ophthalmopathy and Graves' hyperthyroidism. RNA transcripts were the source from which TCR beta CDR3 regions were amplified. Second-round multiplex PCR followed a first-round RT-PCR using HTBI primers. Using its own MiXCR run on the multiplex PCR reads, TCRdb lists one record per CDR3 protein. This table holds roughly 170,000 distinct CDR3 sequences, 35% to 50% found once. The material sequenced was peripheral blood. The receptor set was obtained from a man aged 25 to 40 with Graves' ophthalmopathy.

The chain recombines TRBV12-5 with TRBJ1-1; D may be TRBD1 (5 bases). Germline V gene data show CDR1 as LGHNT and CDR2 as FRNRAP. This CDR3 comprises 12 residues. The V and J ends lost 4 bases and 9 bases respectively, with 12 bases between them. CDR3 loop: CASGSVTAQAFF. The CDR3, as DNA: TGTGCTAGTGGTTCCGTGACAGCGCAAGCTTTCTTT.

V gene TRBV19 combines with J gene TRBJ1-1; possible D gene TRBD1, 5 bases. The CDR3 is made up of 15 amino acids. Germline loops: CDR1 LNHDA, CDR2 SQIVND (reference sequence). The V and J ends lost 4 bases and 4 bases respectively, with 16 bases between them. The CDR3: CASSTWQGMGTEAFF. The CDR3, as DNA: TGTGCCAGTAGTACGTGGCAGGGTATGGGCACTGAAGCTTTCTTT.

The chain is built from TRBV6-5 and TRBJ2-7; D uncertain. Trimming stripped 1 base from V and 5 bases from J, with 9 bases between. The CDR3 consists of 13 residues. CDR1 and CDR2 from the germline V gene are MNHEY and SVGAGI. The CDR3 protein is CASSYLWGDEQYF. Here the CDR3 DNA reads TGTGCCAGCAGTTACTTATGGGGTGACGAGCAGTACTTC.

This clonotype was seen at least ten times. The rearrangement uses TRBV28 and TRBJ2-4; D possibly matches TRBD1 or TRBD2 (6 bases each). V lost 2 bases and J 0 bases, leaving 8 bases between the germline ends. Germline CDR1 is MDHEN and CDR2 is SYDVKM. The CDR3 is 15 amino acids. The CDR3 loop reads CASSLGGGAKNIQYF. In nucleotides, the CDR3 is TGTGCCAGCAGTTTAGGAGGGGGAGCCAAAAACATTCAGTACTTC.

There are many counts of this clonotype. This chain links TRBV18 with TRBJ2-5; D gene uncertain. Trimming cost V 3 bases and J 5 bases, with 7 bases left between them. This CDR3 spans 12 amino acids. The germline V gene encodes CDR1 KGHSH and CDR2 LQKENI. CDR3 sequence: CASSPNRETQYF. The CDR3 DNA reads TGTGCCAGCTCACCGAATCGTGAGACCCAGTACTTC.

This clonotype was seen at least ten times. This sequence joins TRBV7-2 and TRBJ2-7; 9 positions match TRBD1. The J segment lost 3 bases and the V segment lost 5 bases, leaving 5 bases of the junction unmatched. The CDR3 has 14 residues. Per the germline V gene, CDR1 is SGHTA and CDR2 is FQGNSA. For the CDR3, the DNA is TGTGCCAGCAGCCCGACAGGGGGAAACTACGAGCAGTACTTC. It codes for CASSPTGGNYEQYF.

Many counts were recorded for this clonotype. The chain is built from TRBV12-3 or TRBV12-4 and TRBJ1-2; D is possibly TRBD1 (6 bases). Trimming removed 6 bases at V and 4 bases at J, with 18 bases between. This CDR3 has 15 residues. CDR3 amino acids: CASSGQGPSTYGYTF. CDR3 in DNA: TGTGCCAGCAGCGGGCAGGGGCCTAGCACCTATGGCTACACCTTC.

This clonotype has a count of ten or more. V gene TRBV6-2 or TRBV6-3 combines with J gene TRBJ2-5; 7 bases line up with TRBD1. J was trimmed by 5 bases and V by 0 bases; bases with no gene match: 9. Per the germline V gene, CDR1 is MNHEY and CDR2 is SVGEGT. The CDR3 is 16 amino acids. The CDR3 region has the DNA TGTGCCAGCAGTTACTCTTGGCAGGGGGAGAGGGAGACCCAGTACTTC. As protein: CASSYSWQGERETQYF.

The chain recombines TRBV7-3 with TRBJ2-7; 7 nucleotides match TRBD2. The J segment lost 5 bases and the V segment lost 2 bases, leaving 9 bases of the junction unmatched. This CDR3 is 15 amino acids long. Looked up from germline, CDR1 is SGHTA and CDR2 is FQGTGA. This CDR3 reads CASSLEPTSKDEQYF. DNA of the CDR3: TGTGCCAGCAGCTTAGAACCGACTAGCAAGGACGAGCAGTACTTC.

This clonotype was recorded at least ten times. The rearrangement links TRBV12-3 or TRBV12-4 to TRBJ2-7, with D unresolved. The CDR3 covers 13 residues. The V gene lost 8 bases and the J gene lost 6 bases, with 17 bases spanning the gap. DNA for the CDR3: TGTGCCAGCTCGCCGGCCATGTTCACCGAGCAGTACTTC. As protein: CASSPAMFTEQYF.

This clonotype was seen ten or more times. This rearrangement joins TRBV27 to TRBJ2-7; 9 nucleotides line up with TRBD2. The length of the CDR3 is 16 residues. The germline V gene has CDR1 MNHEY and CDR2 SMNVEV (reference sequence). After removal of 5 bases from V and 2 bases from J, the junction contained 10 bases not matched to a gene. This chain's CDR3 is CASSPIGPSGTYEQYF. DNA of the CDR3: TGTGCCAGCAGTCCCATCGGCCCTAGCGGGACCTACGAGCAGTACTTC.